What follows is one TCR beta chain and its context. The antigen is undetermined. Germline V lookup: CDR1 SGHVS, CDR2 FNYEAQ. The CDR3 runs 15 residues. V was trimmed by 5 bases and J by 1 base, leaving 12 bases between them. This sample was taken from a study of graft-versus-host responses after intestinal transplantation. Whole-study context: All recipients got anti-thymocyte globulin induction, then tacrolimus and steroids for 2 to 3 years.

Repertoires were generated with immunoSEQ multiplex PCR, while TCRdb's copy carries only in-frame clones and drops some. This table holds 65,000 to 90,000 clones, less than 95% found once. The chain uses TRBV7-6 and TRBJ2-1; D may be TRBD2 (5 bases). This specimen was unstimulated CD8+ T cells sorted from spleen or lymph node cells, taken before transplant. This receptor was identified in a human donor who was the organ donor for an intestinal transplant. CDR3 region: CASSPGRGSYNEQFF. CDR3 in DNA: TGTGCCAGCAGCCCAGGACGCGGGTCCTACAATGAGCAGTTCTTC.